This T cell receptor beta chain comes out of a study of PD-1 blockade in classical Hodgkin lymphoma. Study-wide context: On a schedule of every 2 weeks, patients received nivolumab 3 mg/kg intravenously.

Regarding the study as a whole: Reported findings placed baseline TCR diversity lower in newly diagnosed patients (compared with healthy donors).

The germline V gene has CDR1 SEHNR and CDR2 FQNEAQ (reference sequence). The CDR3 runs 16 residues. The V segment lost 3 bases and the J segment 8 bases; nucleotides outside the gene matches: 8. No patient escaped relapse after autologous stem cell transplantation, and brentuximab vedotin exposure varied. Reported best responses ranged across complete response, partial response or progressive disease. Method: immunoSEQ multiplex PCR; TCRdb's copy keeps in-frame clones and lacks some. This sample has roughly 150,000 clones; just under 80% occur once, and the top ten carry 7.5% to 10%. To note about this clone: Its antigen is not known.

Sequences were derived from peripheral blood mononuclear cells (PBMCs), sampled before the second cycle of nivolumab. V gene TRBV7-9 combines with J gene TRBJ2-1; TRBD2 matches 12 bases. The source of this sequence is a human donor with classical Hodgkin lymphoma. The CDR3 loop reads CASSFFLAGGPDEQFF. CDR3 sequence (DNA): TGTGCCAGCAGCTTTTTCCTAGCGGGAGGGCCAGATGAGCAGTTCTTC.